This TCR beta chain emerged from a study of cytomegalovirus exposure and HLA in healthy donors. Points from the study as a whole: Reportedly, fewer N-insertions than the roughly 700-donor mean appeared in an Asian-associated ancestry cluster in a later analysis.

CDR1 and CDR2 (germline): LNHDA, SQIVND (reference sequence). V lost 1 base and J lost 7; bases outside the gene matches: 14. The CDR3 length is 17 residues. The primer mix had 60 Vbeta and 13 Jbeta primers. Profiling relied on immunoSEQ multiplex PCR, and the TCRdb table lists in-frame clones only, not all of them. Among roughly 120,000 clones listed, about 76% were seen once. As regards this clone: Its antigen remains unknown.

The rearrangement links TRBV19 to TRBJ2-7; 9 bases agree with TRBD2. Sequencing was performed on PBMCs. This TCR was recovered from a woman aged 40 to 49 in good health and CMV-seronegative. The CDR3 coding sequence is TGTGCCAGTAGTATAGGCGGTAGCGGGAGAAGCTTTGGTGAGCAGTACTTC. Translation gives CASSIGGSGRSFGEQYF.